These T cell receptor beta chains were read from a single sample in a study of OX40 agonist ivuxolimab in advanced cancers. The protocol was immunoSEQ multiplex PCR, while the TCRdb copy is restricted to in-frame clones and leaves out a portion. The sample has about 63,000 clones, 80% to 90% seen once. This material consisted of CD4+ or CD8+ T cells sorted from blood, taken in a trial of the OX40 agonist ivuxolimab. Every receptor here comes from an adult with an advanced solid tumor such as melanoma, head and neck, liver or kidney cancer. Each CDR3 is given with its conserved first and last residue. The D gene is left open where the match is weak. Where a row states a size, it is once, few, many or the class of an expanded clone; other rows omit it.

>TRBD2|TRBV5-1|NA|TRBJ2-6
TGCGCCAGCAGCCCCTCTGTCGGGGGGGCGCGTGGGGCCAACGTCCTGACTTTC
CASSPSVGGARGANVLTF
>NA|TRBV5-1|NA|TRBJ2-1
TGCGCCAGCAGCGACGCAGGGGGGCTGGGCAATGAGCAGTTCTTC
CASSDAGGLGNEQFF
>NA|TRBV5-6|NA|TRBJ1-1
TGTGCCAGCAGCTTGGAACGGGCCCTATTGAACACTGAAGCTTTCTTT
CASSLERALLNTEAFF
>TRBD1|TRBV2|NA|TRBJ1-2
TGTGCCAGCAGCCGGGACAGCTATGGCTACACCTTC
CASSRDSYGYTF
>TRBD2|TRBV28|NA|TRBJ2-1
TGTGCCAGCAGTGGACTAGCGGGACCCTCCTACAATGAGCAGTTCTTC
CASSGLAGPSYNEQFF
>NA|TRBV7-9|NA|TRBJ2-7
TGTGCCAGCAGCTCGACCCCAGGGGTTTGGTACTTC
CASSSTPGVWYF
>NA|TRBV28|NA|TRBJ1-2
TGTGCCAGCAGTTCGATCTATGGCTACACCTTC
CASSSIYGYTF
>TRBD1|TRBV7-7|NA|TRBJ2-7
TGTGCTAGCAGCTTAGACAGGGGGGGCGAGCAGTACTTC
CASSLDRGGEQYF
>TRBD1|TRBV5-5|NA|TRBJ2-2
TGTGCCAGCAGCTTCCCCGGGACAGGGAACACCGGGGAGCTGTTTTTT
CASSFPGTGNTGELFF
>NA|TRBV29-1|NA|TRBJ1-6
TGCGGAGCCTATTGGGGGAATTCACCCCTCCACTTT
CGAYWGNSPLHF
>NA|TRBV28|NA|TRBJ1-5
TGTGCCAGCAGTTTGGCCCAGGGAGGCAATCAGCCCCAGCATTTT
CASSLAQGGNQPQHF
>NA|TRBV7-9|NA|TRBJ1-4
TGTGCCAGCAGCCCCCGGGACGGACGAGAGGAAAAACTGTTTTTT
CASSPRDGREEKLFF
>NA|TRBV6-5|once|TRBJ1-6
TGTGCCAGCATTCCTAGTTACCCCTATAATTCACCCCTCCACTTT
CASIPSYPYNSPLHF
>NA|TRBV4-2|NA|TRBJ1-4
TGTGCCAGCAGCCAAGTCGGGGTCAACCAGGAAAAACTGTTTTTT
CASSQVGVNQEKLFF
>NA|TRBV6-5|NA|TRBJ2-1
TGTGCCAGCAGTTACACAACCAGGGACCGTGAGCAGTTCTTC
CASSYTTRDREQFF
>TRBD1|TRBV28|NA|TRBJ2-7
TGTGCCAGCAGTTCTTACGGGACAGCTCCCTACGAGCAGTACTTC
CASSSYGTAPYEQYF
>NA|TRBV6-6|once|TRBJ2-7
TGTGCCAGCAGTTACAAACGGACCCGCTACGAGCAGTACTTC
CASSYKRTRYEQYF
>NA|TRBV6-5|NA|TRBJ1-6
TGTGCCAGCAGACTTTTGGGCCCTGATTCACCCCTCCACTTT
CASRLLGPDSPLHF
>NA|TRBV5-4|NA|TRBJ2-5
TGTGCCAGCAGCTCCGGTTACGACGAGACCCAGTACTTC
CASSSGYDETQYF
>NA|TRBV5-1|NA|TRBJ2-4
TGCGCCAGCAGCGAGCGGGCGGGAAACATTCAGTACTTC
CASSERAGNIQYF
>NA|TRBV6-6|NA|TRBJ1-2
TGTGCCAGCAGTTACTTGGCAGGGACCTATGGCTACACCTTC
CASSYLAGTYGYTF
>NA|TRBV5-1|NA|TRBJ2-1
TGCGCCAGCAGCTTGCCGAGTTTATATAATGAGCAGTTCTTC
CASSLPSLYNEQFF
>NA|TRBV19|few|TRBJ1-5
TGTGCCAGTAGTATAGATTTCTTCGAGCCCCAGCATTTT
CASSIDFFEPQHF
>NA|TRBV28|NA|TRBJ1-5
TGTGCCAGCAGCCGCTGGGGATGGGACAACTTTAGCAATCAGCCCCAGCATTTT
CASSRWGWDNFSNQPQHF
>NA|TRBV28|NA|TRBJ1-4
TGTGCCAGCAGTTTACTGGGGGCGCCGACTAATGAAAAACTGTTTTTT
CASSLLGAPTNEKLFF
>NA|TRBV2|NA|TRBJ1-4
TGTGCCAGCAGTGGTGACGGACAAATCAATGAAAAACTGTTTTTT
CASSGDGQINEKLFF
>NA|TRBV5-4|NA|TRBJ2-1
TGTGCCAGCAGCTTGGAACAGATAAGTTCCTACAATGAGCAGTTCTTC
CASSLEQISSYNEQFF
>NA|TRBV5-1|NA|TRBJ1-1
TGCGCCAGCAGCTTGGATGGTCACACTGAAGCTTTCTTT
CASSLDGHTEAFF
>NA|TRBV14|NA|TRBJ2-7
TGTGCCAGCAGTCTGCTAGGCTACGAGCAGTACTTC
CASSLLGYEQYF
>TRBD1|TRBV6-1|NA|TRBJ1-2
TGTGCCAGCAGTGAGGGACAGGGTATCTACGGCTACACCTTC
CASSEGQGIYGYTF
>NA|TRBV5-5|NA|TRBJ2-7
TGTGCCAGCAGCTCCGGACTGTCTTCCTACGAGCAGTACTTC
CASSSGLSSYEQYF
>NA|TRBV6-1|NA|TRBJ2-1
TGTGCCAGCAGTGAATGGGCCGGGACATATGGGGACAATGAGCAGTTCTTC
CASSEWAGTYGDNEQFF
>NA|TRBV5-3|NA|TRBJ2-5
TGTGCCAGAAGCTTGGGCGCTTCAGCCGAAAAAGAGACCCAGTACTTC
CARSLGASAEKETQYF
>NA|TRBV19|NA|TRBJ1-1
TGTGCCAGTAGTATAGTCGAACCCCCCAGGGGCACTGAAGCTTTCTTT
CASSIVEPPRGTEAFF
>NA|TRBV15|NA|TRBJ2-4
TGTGCCACCAGCCAATACGGAGGGAACATTCAGTACTTC
CATSQYGGNIQYF
>NA|TRBV6-5|NA|TRBJ2-7
TGTGCCAGCAGTTACGGCGGTCCGAGACACAGTACCGAGCAGTACTTC
CASSYGGPRHSTEQYF
>NA|TRBV7-2|NA|TRBJ2-1
TGTGCCAGCAGCTTAGTGAGTGTTGGGGGGCCCGTCAATGAGCAGTTCTTC
CASSLVSVGGPVNEQFF
>NA|TRBV2|few|TRBJ1-2
TGTGCCAGCAGGGGTGACAGTGGCTACACCTTC
CASRGDSGYTF
>NA|TRBV19|NA|TRBJ2-3
TGTGCCAGTAGTATTTCAGTGGCCATGGTGCTTTCCCATACGCAGTATTTT
CASSISVAMVLSHTQYF
>NA|TRBV10-3|NA|TRBJ1-2
TGTGCCACCCAGGCTGGGACAAGGGGCTACACCTTC
CATQAGTRGYTF
>TRBD1|TRBV28|NA|TRBJ2-2
TGTGCCAGCAGGAACCCCTCGGGACAGGGGGCTTACGGGGAGCTGTTTTTT
CASRNPSGQGAYGELFF
>NA|TRBV5-1|NA|TRBJ1-2
TGCGCCAGCAGCAGCTGGGGGTCCGGGGGCGCCGGGTTCGGCTACACCTTC
CASSSWGSGGAGFGYTF
>NA|TRBV19|NA|TRBJ2-1
TGTGCCAGTAGTATCGCGGGATCCAATGAGCAGTTCTTC
CASSIAGSNEQFF
>NA|TRBV19|few|TRBJ1-1
TGTGCCAGTACCGGACAGCTGAACACTGAAGCTTTCTTT
CASTGQLNTEAFF
>TRBD1|TRBV27|NA|TRBJ2-1
TGTGCCAGCAGTGTCTCAAGGACAGGGGCCTACAATGAGCAGTTCTTC
CASSVSRTGAYNEQFF